This T cell receptor (beta chain) originates from a study of T cells expressing NK-cell markers. Background on the study: Underlying the TCR beta repertoires were sorted CD3+CD56+NKG2C+, CD3+CD56+NKG2C- and CD3+CD56-NKG2C+ T cells. Study-wide findings and caveats: Nothing established the HCMV specificity of expanded NKG2C+ T cell clones.

Per germline, CDR1 SGHTA and CDR2 FQGNSA. The CDR3 sequence is 12 residues long. A 5'RACE template switching approach incorporating UMIs was used to make TCR beta cDNA. TCRdb re-called the 5' RACE reads and catalogs CDR3 proteins one per entry, DNA excluded. The sample yields about 260,000 distinct CDR3 sequences, of which the top ten take up about 4.2%. Turning to this clonotype: No antigen is known for it.

The material sequenced was blood T cells: a sorted CD56 or NKG2C T cell subset, CD4+ or CD8+ T cells, or bulk PBMC T cells (not recorded which). This chain uses TRBV7-2 with TRBJ2-3. This TCR was sampled from a woman aged 18 to 75 in good health. CDR3 sequence: CASSFYTDTQYF.